These 22 T cell receptor beta chains share one sample of origin, sequenced in a study. TCRdb fed the RT-PCR reads into MiXCR, producing one record per CDR3 protein. The table lists about 680,000 distinct CDR3 sequences, more than 13% of them singletons. Sequenced input: memory CD4+ T cells from blood. These receptors were taken from a female donor in good health, serving as a healthy control.

In DNA form, the CDR3 reads TGTGCCAGCAGTATAAGCGGAAGCACCTACAATGAGCAGTTCTTC. It encodes CASSISGSTYNEQFF. The rearrangement uses TRBV7-2 and TRBJ2-1; possible D gene TRBD2, 5 bases. V lost 6 bases, J lost 2 bases, and 14 bases lay in between. CDR1 SGHTA and CDR2 FQGNSA come from the germline V gene. CDR3 length: 15 residues.

This clonotype was counted ten times or more. This chain connects TRBV24-1 to TRBJ2-5, with D perhaps matching TRBD1 or TRBD2 (5 bases each). The CDR3 is 15 residues long. Germline V gives CDR1 KGHDR, CDR2 SFDVKD. V lost 2 bases, J lost 2 bases, and 11 bases lay in between. The CDR3 is CATSDSGTAQETQYF. The CDR3 DNA follows: TGTGCCACCAGTGATTCCGGGACGGCGCAAGAGACCCAGTACTTC.

The V gene is TRBV4-3, the J gene TRBJ1-3; possible D gene TRBD1, 6 bases. Germline CDR1 LGHNA, CDR2 YSLEER. V was pared by 1 base and J by 0 bases, with 10 bases between. This CDR3 has 16 amino acids. DNA of the CDR3: TGCGCCAGCAGCCAAGGCTCAGGGGTCTCTGGAAACACCATATATTTT. It specifies CASSQGSGVSGNTIYF.

This clonotype came up many times. The chain couples TRBV6-5 to TRBJ2-3; weak D call: TRBD1 (6 bases). Germline-derived CDR1 and CDR2 are MNHEY and SVGAGI. CDR3 length: 14 residues. The ends were cut back, 7 bases at V and 5 bases at J, with 16 bases in the middle. The CDR3 loop is CASTPPGVQDTQYF. CDR3 coding DNA: TGTGCCAGCACTCCCCCAGGGGTCCAAGATACGCAGTATTTT.

Here the CDR3 reads CASSYQGAGAFF. The DNA for the CDR3 is TGTGCCAGCAGCTATCAGGGGGCTGGAGCTTTCTTT. This chain uses TRBV7-9 with TRBJ1-1; 8 bases line up with TRBD1. The trim removed 4 bases at V and 10 bases at J, leaving 5 bases unmatched. Germline V gene data show CDR1 as SEHNR and CDR2 as FQNEAQ (reference sequence). The CDR3 runs to 12 residues. The whole variable domain, filled in from reference TRBV7-9 and TRBJ1-1, reads DTGVSQNPRHKITKRGQNVTFRCDPISEHNRLYWYRQTLGQGPEFLTYFQNEAQLEKSRLLSDRFSAERPKGSFSTLEIQRTEQGDSAMYLCASSYQGAGAFFGQGTRLTVV.

There are a few counts of this clonotype. The CDR3 nucleotides read TGTGCCAGCAGTTTTAGTGGCTCACCCCTCCACTTT. Encoded protein: CASSFSGSPLHF. The J gene is TRBJ1-6, the V gene TRBV12-3 or TRBV12-4; D gene ambiguous. The CDR3 loop spans 12 amino acids. Trimming shortened V by 3 bases and J by 10 bases, and 7 bases separated the two germline ends.

This clonotype has at least ten counts. The V gene is TRBV6-5, the J gene TRBJ2-3, with D unresolved. CDR3 length: 14 residues. Germline CDR1 is MNHEY and CDR2 is SVGAGI. V lost 4 bases and J lost 2, with 10 bases in between. The CDR3 here is CASSSMGFTDTQYF. The DNA for the CDR3 is TGTGCCAGCAGTTCTATGGGATTCACAGATACGCAGTATTTT.

This clonotype was counted ten times or more. At one end, the junction sequence differs from germline, possibly due to a read error. The chain joins TRBV28 to TRBJ2-1; 14 nucleotides agree with TRBD2. Looked up from germline, CDR1 is MDHEN and CDR2 is SYDVKM. The CDR3 sequence is 14 residues long. CDR3 in amino acids: CASSGLAGGNEQFF. CDR3 nucleotides: TGCGCCAGCAGTGGACTAGCGGGGGGCAATGAGCAGTTCTTC.

This clonotype was seen at least ten times. J is TRBJ2-7 and V is TRBV5-1, with 12 bases lining up with TRBD2. Germline CDR1 reads SGHRS; CDR2 reads YFSETQ. The CDR3 runs 16 residues. J was trimmed by 0 bases and V by 4 bases; bases with no gene match: 5. CDR3 DNA: TGCGCCAGCAGCCGCGGGACTAGCGGGTACTCCTACGAGCAGTACTTC. Protein: CASSRGTSGYSYEQYF.

This clonotype was detected only a few times. V and J are TRBV20-1 and TRBJ1-2; 9 bases fit TRBD1. Looked up from germline, CDR1 is DFQATT and CDR2 is SNEGSKA (reference sequence). This CDR3 is 16 amino acids long. The trim removed 2 bases at V and 2 bases at J, leaving 9 bases unmatched. The CDR3 here is CSARPGTGLANYGYTF. The CDR3 DNA is TGCAGTGCTAGACCCGGGACAGGGTTGGCAAACTATGGCTACACCTTC.

This clonotype was seen a few times. The V gene is TRBV12-3 or TRBV12-4, the J gene TRBJ1-3; D ambiguous. The V end lost 4 bases, the J end lost 2 bases, and 12 bases lay between the germline ends. The CDR3 covers 15 residues. CDR3 nucleotides: TGTGCCAGCAGTTCCACTGGCGATCCTGGAAACACCATATATTTT. Translation: CASSSTGDPGNTIYF.

V gene TRBV5-5 combines with J gene TRBJ1-3, with TRBD1 as a possible D gene (5 bases). Germline V lookup: CDR1 SGHKS, CDR2 YYEKEE (reference sequence). This CDR3 has 15 amino acids. V gave up 3 bases and J gave up 2 bases, with 12 bases separating them. CDR3: CASSWDWDTGNTIYF. CDR3 bases: TGTGCCAGCAGCTGGGACTGGGATACTGGAAACACCATATATTTT.

This clonotype came up a few times. In DNA, the CDR3 is TGCAGTGCTAGAGATCGGAGGGACCAAGAGACCCAGTACTTC. Translating gives CSARDRRDQETQYF. The chain recombines TRBV20-1 with TRBJ2-5, with D possibly being TRBD2 (6 bases). V was trimmed by 0 bases and J by 0 bases, leaving 8 bases between them. The CDR3 consists of 14 residues. Germline CDR1 DFQATT, CDR2 SNEGSKA (reference sequence).

This clonotype has ten or more counts. The rearrangement joins TRBV20-1 to TRBJ2-7, with 12 bases lining up with TRBD2. The CDR3 spans 17 residues. V dropped 0 bases and J dropped 1; count of bases not matched to a gene: 7. From germline, CDR1 is DFQATT and CDR2 SNEGSKA (reference sequence). The CDR3 sequence is CSARDRGLAGKSYEQYF. The DNA for the CDR3 is TGCAGTGCTAGAGACCGGGGACTAGCGGGCAAATCCTACGAGCAGTACTTC.

This clonotype has a count of ten or more. J is TRBJ2-1 and V is TRBV7-3; 14 bases are shared with TRBD2. In germline, CDR1 is SGHTA, CDR2 FQGTGA. Losses at the gene ends were 0 bases for V and 5 bases for J; bases not matched to a gene: 3. The CDR3 covers 17 residues. DNA of the CDR3: TGTGCCAGCAGCTTAACGTCGACTAGCGGGAGGGACAATGAGCAGTTCTTC. Encoded protein: CASSLTSTSGRDNEQFF.

Comment on this clonotype: A read error may explain this, as a much larger clone is one base away. The V gene is TRBV12-3 or TRBV12-4, the J gene TRBJ1-5; 10 bases align to TRBD1. V shed 6 bases, J shed 2 bases, and the junction held 4 bases outside the gene matches. The CDR3 spans 15 residues. The CDR3 DNA is TGTGCCAGCAGACCCGGGACAGGGGGCAATCAGCCCCAGCATTTT. Protein product: CASRPGTGGNQPQHF.

This sequence joins TRBV5-6 and TRBJ1-2, with D unresolved. The CDR3 is 16 amino acids. The V gene's germline CDR1 is SGHDT and CDR2 YYEEEE. Trimming removed 3 bases from V and 7 bases from J, with 22 bases in between. The DNA for the CDR3 is TGTGCCAGCAGCTCGACGGGTGAGCGGGAGATGCGTGGCTACACCTTC. Its translation: CASSSTGEREMRGYTF.

This chain joins TRBV7-3 and TRBJ1-1, with 10 positions matching TRBD1. V dropped 5 bases and J dropped 1; count of bases not matched to a gene: 4. The CDR3 loop spans 15 amino acids. The germline V gene has CDR1 SGHTA and CDR2 FQGTGA. The CDR3 DNA follows: TGTGCCAGCAGCAATTGGGACAGGGGGAACACTGAAGCTTTCTTT. Translating it yields CASSNWDRGNTEAFF.

The chain recombines TRBV7-2 with TRBJ2-7, with D perhaps matching TRBD1 (6 bases). CDR3 length: 15 amino acids. Between the trimmed V and J ends, which lost 5 bases and 4 bases, there was a span of 18 bases. CDR1 and CDR2 (germline): SGHTA, FQGNSA. The CDR3, as DNA: TGTGCCAGCAGCCTCTCCGGGACACCTATTTACGAGCAGTACTTC. This gives the protein CASSLSGTPIYEQYF.

The chain recombines TRBV20-1 with TRBJ2-2; 8 bases are shared with TRBD2. CDR3 length: 15 residues. Per the germline V gene, CDR1 is DFQATT and CDR2 is SNEGSKA (reference sequence). With 3 bases clipped from V and 0 bases from J, the junction kept 3 bases outside the gene matches. CDR3 bases: TGCAGTGCTAGTTTGGGACTAGCGAACACCGGGGAGCTGTTTTTT. Amino acids: CSASLGLANTGELFF.

In this sample, this clonotype turned up a few times. One junction end does not reproduce the germline sequence, and a read error may be involved. The chain is built from TRBV24-1 and TRBJ1-2; 7 bases fit TRBD1. CDR3 length: 12 residues. Germline CDR1 and CDR2: KGHDR and SFDVKD. CDR3 bases: TGTGCCACCCGTGACAGGGTGAGTGGCTACACCTTC. This translates into CATRDRVSGYTF.

This clonotype showed up many times. The chain is built from TRBV6-5 and TRBJ1-2; a possible D gene is TRBD1 (6 bases). V lost 0 bases and J lost 4, with 18 bases in between. Germline lookup yields CDR1 MNHEY and CDR2 SVGAGI. The CDR3 is 17 amino acids. The CDR3 nucleotides are TGTGCCAGCAGTTACTCGATTCAGGGGTCGGCGGTCTATGGCTACACCTTC. It translates to CASSYSIQGSAVYGYTF.